This T cell receptor (beta chain) was captured in a study of cytomegalovirus exposure and HLA in healthy donors. In the study overall: The approximately 120 validation repertoires and the roughly 700 first-cohort repertoires shared a platform, a later analysis reported.

On this clone: Its target is unknown.

Some clones are missing from TCRdb's copy, which holds only in-frame ones; the method was immunoSEQ multiplex PCR. The sample consists of roughly 120,000 clones, more than 75% of them appearing once. Donors came from a validation cohort of over a hundred subjects, distinct from the first 666-subject cohort. Findings and limits, study-wide: Accounts indicate the classifier identified cytomegalovirus status with strong specificity and sensitivity. The authors enumerated roughly 160 TCR beta chains as linked to cytomegalovirus.

The sequence derives from a woman aged 25 to 39 in good health and CMV-seronegative. The source material was PBMCs.

CDR3 residues: CASSLAWGGSYNEQFF. In DNA form, the CDR3 reads TGTGCCAGCAGCTTAGCGTGGGGGGGCTCCTACAATGAGCAGTTCTTC. This chain uses TRBV7-6 with TRBJ2-1; 7 bases line up with TRBD2. V trimming: 0 bases; J trimming: 0 bases; junction bases outside the gene matches: 2. The germline gives CDR1 SGHVS, CDR2 FNYEAQ. The CDR3 covers 16 residues.